This paragraph covers one T cell receptor (beta chain) sequence. What it recognizes is unknown. This CDR3 is 15 amino acids long. In germline, CDR1 is LNHDA, CDR2 SQIVND (reference sequence). Trimming cost V 1 base and J 4 bases; bases outside gene matches: 1. Autologous stem cell transplantation was followed by relapse in every patient, and brentuximab vedotin exposure varied. Negative selection with magnets was how CD8+ T cells were isolated from the thawed PBMCs. The protocol was immunoSEQ multiplex PCR, while the TCRdb copy is restricted to in-frame clones and leaves out a portion. The sample includes about 13,000 clones, 70% to 85% of them seen just once. The data belong to a study of PD-1 blockade in classical Hodgkin lymphoma. Study-level points and caveats: For complete responders, baseline diversity was comparable to that of newly diagnosed patients.

The genes are TRBV19 and TRBJ2-2; the match to TRBD1 covers 9 bases. The sequence was obtained from a human donor with classical Hodgkin lymphoma. Sample: CD8+ T cells from blood, taken at baseline. CDR3 DNA sequence: TGTGCCAGTAGTATAGGGACAGGGGCCACCGGGGAGCTGTTTTTT. Protein: CASSIGTGATGELFF. Drawing the rest from reference TRBV19 and TRBJ2-2, the complete variable domain is DGGITQSPKYLFRKEGQNVTLSCEQNLNHDAMYWYRQDPGQGLRLIYYSQIVNDFQKGDIAEGYSVSREKKESFPLTVTSAQKNPTAFYLCASSIGTGATGELFFGEGSRLTVL.